The sequence of this T cell receptor beta chain was determined in a study of blood T cells in healthy people across ages. Then a second PCR, running roughly 6 to 11 cycles, was carried out with a sample-barcoded 5' primer and a J-beta primer mix. TCRdb re-called the 5' RACE reads with MiXCR, one entry per CDR3 protein. Of about 600,000 distinct CDR3 sequences listed, more than 45% are singletons. This CDR3 has 16 residues. CDR1 is MNHEY, CDR2 SMNVEV, per germline (reference sequence). With respect to this clonotype: The germline gene is not matched at one end of the junction; a read error may be the cause.

Sequencing input: blood. The receptor's source is a man aged 80 or over in good health. This rearrangement joins TRBV27 to TRBJ1-6; 9 bases are shared with TRBD1. CDR3 loop: CASSFNGQGLYSSLHF. The CDR3 DNA sequence: TGTGCCAGCAGTTTCAATGGACAGGGGTTGTATTCATCCCTCCACTTT.